Given below is one TCR beta chain in context. Its antigen is not known. The V gene end was trimmed by 6 bases and the J gene end by 4 bases; junction bases not matched to a gene: 11. The germline V gene encodes CDR1 MNHEY and CDR2 SMNVEV (reference sequence). The CDR3 has 16 amino acids. PCR used 60 Vbeta primers and 13 Jbeta primers. This table comes from immunoSEQ multiplex PCR, and its TCRdb copy is limited to in-frame clones, with some not included. This sample has approximately 100,000 clones; around 79% occur once, and the top ten carry approximately 3%. The source of the sample is a study of cytomegalovirus exposure and HLA in healthy donors. The study, taken as a whole, reports: For cytomegalovirus status, the classifier reportedly gave diagnoses with high specificity and sensitivity.

The sample taken for sequencing was PBMCs. The chain recombines TRBV27 with TRBJ2-1; 8 positions agree with TRBD2. This sequence originates from a woman aged 35 to 49 in good health and CMV-seronegative. In DNA, the CDR3 is TGTGCCAGCAGCCCCCGTAGCGGGACCTCGTACAATGAGCAGTTCTTC. Protein sequence: CASSPRSGTSYNEQFF.